The present entry profiles one TCR beta chain with its context. The CDR3 extends over 14 amino acids. The V gene's germline CDR1 is MDHEN and CDR2 SYDVKM. These data are taken from a study of CXCR3-negative and CXCR3-positive naive CD8 T cells. 5' RACE with UMI labels generated the TRB cDNA libraries. TCRdb derives one entry per CDR3 protein from the 5' RACE reads, leaving out DNA. Its listing shows some 130,000 distinct CDR3 sequences. Investigators sorted each CD8+ T cell subset in triplicate, taking under 350,000 cells each time. V and J are TRBV28 and TRBJ2-7; lacking DNA, the TRBD1 call made by TCRdb goes unchecked. This TCR derives from a human donor in good health. Some clones in this sample may be carry-over from other donors' samples. The specimen sequenced was naive CXCR3- CD8+ T cells from blood. Subset denoted: CD45RO-CCR7+CD27+CD95- naive CD8+ T cells lacking CXCR3 (TNR3-). This chain's CDR3 is CASRRDRGAYEQYF.